A selection of T cell receptor beta chains follows, all from one sample in a study of blood T cell repertoires in COVID-19. This table comes from immunoSEQ multiplex PCR, and its TCRdb copy is limited to in-frame clones, with some not included. This table holds 56,000 or so clones, approximately 85% found once. Sequenced sample: peripheral blood. Source of these receptors: a human donor in a cohort sampled during active COVID-19. CDR3s include the opening cysteine and the closing phenylalanine or tryptophan. The D gene is left open where the match is weak. Clone size, where shown, is once, few, many, or a class for clones that have expanded.

d_call j_call clone_size v_call cdr3_nt cdr3_aa
TRBD2 TRBJ2-5 few TRBV27 TGTGCCAGCAGACGACTAGCGGGAGAAGAGACCCAGTACTTC CASRRLAGEETQYF
. TRBJ2-1 once TRBV11-3 TGTGCCAGCAGCCATTCTACGGTCGAGGAGCAGTTCTTC CASSHSTVEEQFF
TRBD2 TRBJ2-1 . TRBV19 TGTGCCAGTAGTATAAGGAGCGGGAGGGCCGGGGGGAATGAGCAGTTCTTC CASSIRSGRAGGNEQFF
TRBD1 TRBJ2-7 medium-sized TRBV27 TGTGCCAGCAGTCGGGACAGCTACGAGCAGTACTTC CASSRDSYEQYF
. TRBJ1-3 . TRBV19 TGTGCCAGTAGTATAAAGTCCCCGAGCTCTGGAAACACCATATATTTT CASSIKSPSSGNTIYF
. TRBJ1-2 . TRBV7-3 TGTGCCAGCAGCTTTGACAGTAACTATGGCTACACCTTC CASSFDSNYGYTF
. TRBJ1-1 . TRBV7-9 TGTGCCAGCAGCTTATTACAGGGTGGAACTGAAGCTTTCTTT CASSLLQGGTEAFF
. TRBJ1-2 . TRBV28 TGTGCCAGCAGTTTAGTGAGCAGGGGATTGATTCATGGCTACACCTTC CASSLVSRGLIHGYTF
TRBD2 TRBJ2-3 once TRBV28 TGTGCCAGCAGTTCCCTAGCGGGAGGGGGTACAGATACGCAGTATTTT CASSSLAGGGTDTQYF
. TRBJ2-6 . TRBV6-2/TRBV6-3 TGTGCCAGCAGTTTCGACGGGGCTGGGGCCAACGTCCTGACTTTC CASSFDGAGANVLTF
. TRBJ1-1 . TRBV29-1 TGCAGCGGCCGACACGACCCCCTGAACACTGAAGCTTTCTTT CSGRHDPLNTEAFF
. TRBJ2-1 . TRBV9 TGTGCCAGCAGCGTGCGGACAGCTAACAATGAGCAGTTCTTC CASSVRTANNEQFF
. TRBJ2-7 . TRBV3-1/TRBV3-2 TGTGCCAGCAGCCAAACCGGACCTGGGGGCCCCTACGAGCAGTACTTC CASSQTGPGGPYEQYF
. TRBJ1-6 . TRBV21-1 TGTGCCAGCAGCATCATCAGGGAAGAAGAGTTGGTCTATAATTCACCCCTCCACTTT CASSIIREEELVYNSPLHF
TRBD2 TRBJ2-5 . TRBV27 TGTGCCAGCAGTTTTTCCCTAGCGGGAGGAGAGACCCAGTACTTC CASSFSLAGGETQYF
TRBD1 TRBJ2-1 . TRBV11-1 TGTGCCAGCAGCTTAGTGGGACAGGAAGGTAATGAGCAGTTCTTC CASSLVGQEGNEQFF
TRBD1 TRBJ2-7 . TRBV29-1 TGCAGCGTCGGACAGGGGATCTACGAGCAGTACTTC CSVGQGIYEQYF
TRBD1 TRBJ2-3 . TRBV27 TGTGCCAGCAGTAAGGGACAGGGTAGGGATACGCAGTATTTT CASSKGQGRDTQYF
TRBD1 TRBJ1-2 . TRBV27 TGTGCCAGCGGGGGGCTCCCGGACAGGGGGTCAGATGGCTACACCTTC CASGGLPDRGSDGYTF
. TRBJ1-1 . TRBV7-3 TGTGCCAGCAGCTTTAACAGGGACACTGAAGCTTTCTTT CASSFNRDTEAFF
TRBD2 TRBJ2-3 . TRBV4-1 TGCGTCACCGGGACTAGCGGGAAACCAGATACGCAGTATTTT CVTGTSGKPDTQYF
. TRBJ1-1 once TRBV6-6 TGTGCCAGCACCTGGGCAGGTATGATGAACACTGAAGCTTTCTTT CASTWAGMMNTEAFF
TRBD1 TRBJ1-5 . TRBV5-4 TGTGCCAGCAGCCTAGCAGGGGGCTCCAATCAGCCCCAGCATTTT CASSLAGGSNQPQHF
. TRBJ1-6 . TRBV4-2 TGTGCCAGCAGCCAAGAGAAACAGGGCTATAATTCACCCCTCCACTTT CASSQEKQGYNSPLHF
. TRBJ2-4 . TRBV19 TGTGCCAGTAGTACCGACCGGGTAGCAGCCAAAAACATTCAGTACTTC CASSTDRVAAKNIQYF
TRBD1 TRBJ1-2 . TRBV27 TGTGCCAGCAGTTCATCAGGGGGCGATCACTATGGCTACACCTTC CASSSSGGDHYGYTF
TRBD2 TRBJ2-7 . TRBV2 TGTGCCAGCAGTCCCCGGACTAGCGGGACCTACGAGCAGTACTTC CASSPRTSGTYEQYF
TRBD2 TRBJ2-1 . TRBV4-2 TGTGCCAGCAGCCAAGCCCAGGGTAGCGGGGAGTACAATGAGCAGTTCTTC CASSQAQGSGEYNEQFF
TRBD2 TRBJ2-7 once TRBV2 TGTGCCAGCAGTGAAAACCTAGCGGGAACTTACGAGCAGTACTTC CASSENLAGTYEQYF
TRBD2 TRBJ2-5 . TRBV11-2 TGTGCCAGCAGCCTTAGCGGGGGAGAGACCCAGTACTTC CASSLSGGETQYF
. TRBJ1-1 . TRBV10-1 TGCGCCAGCAGTGAAACAAACACTGAAGCTTTCTTT CASSETNTEAFF
TRBD1 TRBJ1-2 once TRBV20-1 TGCAGTGCTAGCGACAGGGCCGGCTACACCTTC CSASDRAGYTF
. TRBJ2-1 . TRBV27 TGTGCCAGCAGTTTTCGCTACAGCTCCTACAATGAGCAGTTCTTC CASSFRYSSYNEQFF
. TRBJ1-1 . TRBV3-1/TRBV3-2 TGTGCCAGCAGCCAAGTTACTGGCGGGACTGAAGCTTTCTTT CASSQVTGGTEAFF
. TRBJ2-1 once TRBV2 TGTGCCATCCAGGGGCTAGCCGACTACAATGAGCAGTTCTTC CAIQGLADYNEQFF
TRBD2 TRBJ2-3 . TRBV5-6 TGTGCCAGCAGCCGGGGGGTAGCGGGAAGCACAGATACGCAGTATTTT CASSRGVAGSTDTQYF
. TRBJ2-5 . TRBV18 TGTGCCAGCTCACCAGCTAAGATTTTGGAGACCCAGTACTTC CASSPAKILETQYF
TRBD1 TRBJ1-1 . TRBV11-3 TGTGCCAGCAGAAATTTAGACAGGGGGCGTTGGTGCACTGAAGCTTTCTTT CASRNLDRGRWCTEAFF
. TRBJ2-4 once TRBV5-6 TGTGCCAGCAGCCCCGGGACAAAACAAAACATTCAGTACTTC CASSPGTKQNIQYF
. TRBJ1-1 . TRBV18 TGTGCCAGCTCACCACCCTCCAGGCAGATGAACACTGAAGCTTTCTTT CASSPPSRQMNTEAFF
TRBD1 TRBJ2-2 once TRBV19 TGTGCCAGTAGTCTACAGGGGCCGGGCACCGGGGAGCTGTTTTTT CASSLQGPGTGELFF
TRBD1 TRBJ1-2 few TRBV27 TGTGCCAGCAGTTCCCCGACAGGGGGGGTCTATGGCTACACCTTC CASSSPTGGVYGYTF
. TRBJ2-5 once TRBV19 TGTGCCAGTAGCCAGGCCCCCGAGACCCAGTACTTC CASSQAPETQYF
. TRBJ2-1 . TRBV29-1 TGCAGCGTTGGGGGCCCCTACAATGAGCAGTTCTTC CSVGGPYNEQFF
. TRBJ2-7 . TRBV5-1 TGCGCCAGCAGCCCAAAACTAGCTAGCTCCTACGAGCAGTACTTC CASSPKLASSYEQYF
. TRBJ2-7 few TRBV5-5 TGTGCCAGCAGCTTGGATACGGGGTACGGTGGAGAGCAGTACTTC CASSLDTGYGGEQYF
TRBD2 TRBJ2-7 . TRBV9 TGTGCCAGCAACCCGGGCGGGAGAGCCTACGAGCAGTACTTC CASNPGGRAYEQYF
TRBD2 TRBJ2-5 . TRBV10-2 TGCGCCAGCAGTGAGAATCTAGCGGGTCTCAAAGAGACCCAGTACTTC CASSENLAGLKETQYF
. TRBJ1-5 . TRBV28 TGTGCCAGCAGTGCACCCCTCCTTACGGGTCAGCCCCAGCATTTT CASSAPLLTGQPQHF
TRBD2 TRBJ2-5 . TRBV2 TGTGCCAGCAGTAAAGGCGGGGGACAAGAGACCCAGTACTTC CASSKGGGQETQYF
TRBD1 TRBJ1-2 . TRBV5-5 TGTGCCAGCAGCGACAGGGCAGGGGGAGACTATGGCTACACCTTC CASSDRAGGDYGYTF
. TRBJ1-5 . TRBV2 TGTGCCAGCAGTGAAGGAGGGAGGGGTCAGCCCCAGCATTTT CASSEGGRGQPQHF
. TRBJ1-2 . TRBV6-2/TRBV6-3 TGTGCCAGCAGCCTCCGTAGGACAACTAACTATGGCTACACCTTC CASSLRRTTNYGYTF